This is a list of T cell receptor beta chains from one sample in a study of T cells after yellow fever vaccination. TCRdb re-called the 5' RACE reads with MiXCR, one entry per CDR3 protein. The sample consists of around 350,000 distinct CDR3 sequences, approximately 5.7% of them appearing once. The sequencing here drew on PBMCs, taken 5 days after the yellow fever booster vaccination. Source of these receptors: a man younger than 40 who received the YFV17D yellow fever vaccine. CDR3s include the opening cysteine and the closing phenylalanine or tryptophan. Fields, in order: J gene, D gene, clone size, V gene, CDR3 protein, CDR3 DNA. D genes are given only for firm matches. A clone size is listed for some rows: how often the clone was seen (once, few, many), or a class if it is expanded.

J: TRBJ2-1; D: NA; size: many; V: TRBV20-1; CDR3: CSAISGEQFF; DNA: TGCAGTGCTATTAGCGGTGAGCAGTTCTTC
J: TRBJ2-5; D: TRBD2; size: many; V: TRBV29-1; CDR3: CSVEDRPSGKETQYF; DNA: TGCAGCGTTGAAGATCGGCCTAGCGGGAAAGAGACCCAGTACTTC
J: TRBJ2-1; D: NA; size: few; V: TRBV5-1; CDR3: CASSLGRGKANEQFF; DNA: TGCGCCAGCAGCTTGGGGAGGGGAAAGGCCAATGAGCAGTTCTTC
J: TRBJ2-3; D: NA; size: many; V: TRBV7-2; CDR3: CASSLGIHTDTQYF; DNA: TGTGCCAGCAGCTTAGGTATCCACACAGATACGCAGTATTTT
J: TRBJ2-7; D: TRBD1; size: few; V: TRBV27; CDR3: CASRYRDRGYEQYF; DNA: TGTGCCAGCAGGTACCGGGACAGGGGCTACGAGCAGTACTTC
J: TRBJ2-7; D: NA; size: many; V: TRBV28; CDR3: CASSFYGGTYEQYF; DNA: TGTGCCAGCAGTTTCTATGGGGGGACCTACGAGCAGTACTTC
J: TRBJ2-1; D: TRBD2; size: few; V: TRBV5-4; CDR3: CASRTRLAGVGDEQFF; DNA: TGTGCCAGCAGGACGAGACTAGCGGGAGTCGGGGATGAGCAGTTCTTC
J: TRBJ2-4; D: TRBD1; size: few; V: TRBV18; CDR3: CASSGNRGPENIQYF; DNA: TGTGCCAGCTCGGGAAACAGGGGGCCCGAAAACATTCAGTACTTC
J: TRBJ2-1; D: TRBD2; size: many; V: TRBV7-2; CDR3: CASSLGLAGDEQFF; DNA: TGTGCCAGCAGCTTAGGACTAGCGGGAGATGAGCAGTTCTTC
J: TRBJ2-1; D: TRBD2; size: few; V: TRBV9; CDR3: CASSVGGGRNNEQFF; DNA: TGTGCCAGCAGCGTAGGGGGCGGGAGGAACAATGAGCAGTTCTTC
J: TRBJ2-5; D: NA; size: many; V: TRBV12-3/TRBV12-4; CDR3: CASSFDRSQETQYF; DNA: TGTGCCAGCAGTTTCGACAGATCCCAAGAGACCCAGTACTTC
J: TRBJ2-7; D: TRBD1; size: few; V: TRBV7-9; CDR3: CASSPPDRGSYEQYF; DNA: TGTGCCAGCAGCCCGCCGGACAGGGGCTCCTACGAGCAGTACTTC
J: TRBJ2-7; D: NA; size: NA; V: TRBV7-2; CDR3: CASTIQGNYEQYF; DNA: TGTGCCAGCACCATCCAAGGGAACTACGAGCAGTACTTC
J: TRBJ2-7; D: TRBD1; size: few; V: TRBV14; CDR3: CASSQLGTGIYEQYF; DNA: TGTGCCAGCAGCCAACTCGGGACAGGGATCTACGAGCAGTACTTC
J: TRBJ2-7; D: TRBD1; size: NA; V: TRBV6-1; CDR3: CASSDETGAYEQYF; DNA: TGTGCCAGCAGTGATGAGACAGGGGCCTACGAGCAGTACTTC
J: TRBJ2-5; D: NA; size: NA; V: TRBV7-9; CDR3: CASSFRLKETQYF; DNA: TGTGCCAGCAGCTTCAGACTGAAAGAGACCCAGTACTTC
J: TRBJ2-4; D: NA; size: many; V: TRBV7-9; CDR3: CASSFSRGPGNIQYF; DNA: TGTGCCAGCAGCTTTTCACGGGGCCCGGGAAACATTCAGTACTTC
J: TRBJ2-3; D: TRBD2; size: few; V: TRBV28; CDR3: CASGRPSGPTDTQYF; DNA: TGTGCCAGCGGGAGGCCTAGCGGGCCCACAGATACGCAGTATTTT
J: TRBJ2-3; D: NA; size: NA; V: TRBV3-1; CDR3: CATSLHPGIGDTQYF; DNA: TGTGCCACCTCCCTCCACCCCGGAATAGGTGATACGCAGTATTTT
J: TRBJ2-1; D: TRBD2; size: many; V: TRBV6-2/TRBV6-3; CDR3: CASSSMGLAGFSYNEQFF; DNA: TGTGCCAGCAGTTCGATGGGACTAGCGGGATTCTCCTACAATGAGCAGTTCTTC
J: TRBJ2-1; D: TRBD2; size: few; V: TRBV7-2; CDR3: CASSSGTSGNQFF; DNA: TGTGCCAGCAGCTCCGGGACTAGCGGTAATCAGTTCTTC
J: TRBJ2-3; D: NA; size: few; V: TRBV7-3; CDR3: CASSLSPGPTDTQYF; DNA: TGTGCCAGCAGCTTATCCCCCGGGCCGACAGATACGCAGTATTTT
J: TRBJ1-2; D: TRBD1; size: few; V: TRBV12-3/TRBV12-4; CDR3: CASSTRTGFYGYTF; DNA: TGTGCCAGCAGTACACGGACAGGGTTCTATGGCTACACCTTC
J: TRBJ1-4; D: NA; size: NA; V: TRBV2; CDR3: CASRRGTTNEKLFF; DNA: TGTGCCAGCCGCCGGGGAACCACTAATGAAAAACTGTTTTTT
J: TRBJ2-3; D: TRBD2; size: NA; V: TRBV12-3/TRBV12-4; CDR3: CASSPPGLDYGPQYF; DNA: TGTGCCAGCAGTCCCCCCGGACTAGATTATGGACCGCAGTATTTT
J: TRBJ2-1; D: TRBD2; size: few; V: TRBV7-9; CDR3: CASSLLASGISEQFF; DNA: TGTGCCAGCAGCTTATTGGCTAGCGGGATTTCTGAGCAGTTCTTC
J: TRBJ1-2; D: NA; size: few; V: TRBV20-1; CDR3: CSARGGAVYGYTF; DNA: TGCAGTGCGAGAGGGGGGGCGGTTTATGGCTACACCTTC
J: TRBJ2-3; D: NA; size: few; V: TRBV20-1; CDR3: CSAPLGTDTQYF; DNA: TGCAGTGCTCCCCTGGGCACAGATACGCAGTATTTT
J: TRBJ1-5; D: NA; size: many; V: TRBV2; CDR3: CASSDGRNSNQPQHF; DNA: TGTGCCAGCAGTGACGGCAGGAATAGCAATCAGCCCCAGCATTTT
J: TRBJ2-2; D: NA; size: few; V: TRBV5-4; CDR3: CASSLTTSNTGELFF; DNA: TGTGCCAGCAGCTTGACCACTTCAAACACCGGGGAGCTGTTTTTT
J: TRBJ2-7; D: NA; size: many; V: TRBV10-3; CDR3: CAISPGVSYEQYF; DNA: TGTGCCATCAGCCCAGGGGTCTCCTACGAGCAGTACTTC
J: TRBJ2-3; D: TRBD2; size: NA; V: TRBV9; CDR3: CASSTGTSGPSTDTQYF; DNA: TGTGCCAGCAGCACCGGGACTAGCGGGCCTAGCACAGATACGCAGTATTTT
J: TRBJ2-2; D: TRBD2; size: NA; V: TRBV18; CDR3: CASSPTPGTRFTGELFF; DNA: TGTGCCAGCTCACCGACCCCCGGGACTAGATTCACCGGGGAGCTGTTTTTT
J: TRBJ2-5; D: TRBD1; size: few; V: TRBV7-2; CDR3: CASSRTGFGETQYF; DNA: TGTGCCAGCAGCAGGACAGGATTTGGCGAGACCCAGTACTTC
J: TRBJ2-7; D: NA; size: few; V: TRBV12-3/TRBV12-4; CDR3: CASTFGRSSHEQYF; DNA: TGTGCCAGCACCTTCGGGAGATCTAGCCACGAGCAGTACTTC
J: TRBJ2-1; D: TRBD2; size: many; V: TRBV20-1; CDR3: CSARGGSSGSYGEQFF; DNA: TGCAGTGCTAGAGGGGGCTCTAGCGGGAGTTATGGTGAGCAGTTCTTC
J: TRBJ2-7; D: NA; size: NA; V: TRBV5-1; CDR3: CASSSPGQPIYEQYF; DNA: TGCGCCAGCAGCTCGCCAGGGCAGCCCATCTACGAGCAGTACTTC
J: TRBJ2-6; D: NA; size: few; V: TRBV7-2; CDR3: CASSLGGGWANVLTF; DNA: TGTGCCAGCAGCTTAGGTGGGGGCTGGGCCAACGTCCTGACTTTC
J: TRBJ2-1; D: TRBD2; size: NA; V: TRBV20-1; CDR3: CSARAYLSGSSYNEQFF; DNA: TGCAGTGCTAGAGCCTACCTCAGCGGGAGCTCCTACAATGAGCAGTTCTTC
J: TRBJ2-2; D: NA; size: few; V: TRBV12-3/TRBV12-4; CDR3: CASRRQSGELFF; DNA: TGTGCCAGCAGGAGACAGTCCGGGGAGCTGTTTTTT
J: TRBJ1-4; D: NA; size: few; V: TRBV16; CDR3: CASSTLDSTNEKLFF; DNA: TGTGCCAGCAGTACCTTGGATTCAACTAATGAAAAACTGTTTTTT